One TCR beta chain is described in this entry. Losses at the gene ends were 6 bases for V and 7 bases for J; bases not matched to a gene: 8. From germline, CDR1 is MNHEY and CDR2 SVGAGI. CDR3 length equals 13 residues. Authors' analysis steps: How many nucleated cells were present was estimated from reference gene primer amplification. Some clones are missing from TCRdb's copy, which holds only in-frame ones; the method was immunoSEQ multiplex PCR. V and J calls and clone size are as listed in that table; D and trimming were resolved from the DNA. The sample lists some 150,000 clones; about 86% were seen once. The source of the sample is a study of blood T cell repertoires in COVID-19. Study overall: Acute and convalescent COVID-19 samples came from the United States, Italy and Spain. T cells, B-cell-depleted T cells, or PBMCs provided the cDNA or gDNA that served as material.

V usage is TRBV6-5 and J usage is TRBJ1-2; 7 nucleotides align to TRBD1. The clonotype was recovered from a human donor with acute or convalescent COVID-19. The donor label of this sample is uncertain. Sequencing was performed on peripheral blood. CDR3 DNA: TGTGCCAGCAGGGAGACAGGGTCGAGTGGCTACACCTTC. This encodes CASRETGSSGYTF.